This T cell receptor (beta chain) was sequenced for a study of beta chain features in type 1 diabetes. The study's findings and limits: Shorter TCRB CDR3s, moderately but significantly so, marked every one of the four CD4+ subsets in Type 1 diabetes patients.

Sorting that relied on CD45RO/CCR7/CD25/CD127/CD95/CD27 yielded CD4+ naive, central memory, regulatory and stem cell-like memory cells. Each of the sorted populations had a purity greater than 95%. On this clone itself: Its cognate antigen is unknown.

All of the isolated RNA was reverse transcribed, so expressed TCRB transcripts were sequenced. TCRdb's copy holds only in-frame clones and misses some; the assay was immunoSEQ multiplex PCR. The top ten clones hold approximately 0.018% of a sample with a few hundred thousand clones, approximately 13% of them seen once. The receptor's source is a man between 25 and 39 years old with type 1 diabetes. Sequencing input: naive CD4+ T cells from blood.

The CDR3 nucleotides are TGTGCCTGGAAGCGGATGGGGGGGACGGGTAATGAAAAACTGTTTTTT. This encodes CAWKRMGGTGNEKLFF. The rearrangement links TRBV30 to TRBJ1-4, with a tentative D call TRBD1 (5 bases). V was trimmed by 4 bases and J by 4 bases, leaving 19 bases between them. Germline CDR1 is GTSNPN and CDR2 is SVGIG (reference sequence). The CDR3 runs to 16 residues. Looking up the rest from reference TRBV30 and TRBJ1-4 gives the full variable domain: SQTIHQWPATLVQPVGSPLSLECTVEGTSNPNLYWYRQAAGRGLQLLFYSVGIGQISSEVPQNLSASRPQDRQFILSSKKLLLSDSGFYLCAWKRMGGTGNEKLFFGSGTQLSVL.